This entry is about one T cell receptor (beta chain). The record originates from a study of blood T cell repertoires in COVID-19. On the study more broadly: Donors in the United States, Italy and Spain gave samples during acute or convalescent COVID-19. PBMCs, B-cell-depleted T cells, or T cells provided the cDNA or gDNA that made up the material.

Authors' methods: How many nucleated cells were present was estimated from reference gene primer amplification. The protocol was immunoSEQ multiplex PCR, while the TCRdb copy is restricted to in-frame clones and leaves out a portion. V, J and clone size were drawn from that table, and D and trimming were deduced from the DNA. The sample records more than 95,000 clones, 75% to 90% being singletons. The V gene's germline CDR1 is MDHEN and CDR2 SYDVKM. The CDR3 totals 13 residues. V shed 8 bases and J shed 0 bases, with 11 bases lying between them. The rearrangement joins TRBV28 to TRBJ2-7; TRBD1 is a possible D gene (5 bases). Sequenced: peripheral blood. The receptor was derived from a man aged 50-59 years with acute or convalescent COVID-19. In nucleotides, the CDR3 is TGTGCCAGCCTAGGGGCCCCCTCCTACGAGCAGTACTTC. It codes for CASLGAPSYEQYF.